The clone carrying this TCR beta chain was detected once. The antigen remains undetermined. This record comes from a study of blood T cells in healthy people across ages. Study-wide results and limits: Fewer expanded clones and more diversity marked long-lived versus aged donors.

CDR3 length: 13 amino acids. J lost 10 bases, V lost 6 bases, and 9 bases had no gene match. CDR1 is MNHEY and CDR2 is SVGAGI in the germline V gene. The study drew donors from healthy Caucasian individuals in Russia aged roughly 6 to 95. Isolation per sample recovered at least 7 million PBMCs. A J-beta primer mix and a sample-barcoded 5' primer were used in a second PCR of about 7 to 12 cycles. All samples gave at least 2.5 million CDR3-containing paired-end reads. TCRdb recomputed calls from the 5' RACE reads with MiXCR, one row per CDR3 protein. This sample has roughly 700,000 distinct CDR3 sequences; about half occur once, and the top ten carry under 35%.

Sequenced material: blood. The rearrangement joins TRBV6-5 to TRBJ2-1; 7 bases line up with TRBD2. This clonotype originated in a woman in her sixties in good health. The CDR3 nucleotides read TGTGCCAGCAGCCGGACTAGTCTCCACGAGCAGTTCTTC. It is translated as CASSRTSLHEQFF.